A selection of T cell receptor beta chains follows, all from one sample in a study of T cells in Graves' hyperthyroidism and ophthalmopathy. TCRdb recomputed calls from the multiplex PCR reads with MiXCR, one row per CDR3 protein. Among 370,000 or so distinct CDR3 sequences listed, 25% were seen once. Specimen: blood. The receptor source for this set is a man in his forties or fifties with Graves' hyperthyroidism. The CDR3 runs from the conserved cysteine through the conserved F or W. The order of the fields is J gene, clone size, D gene, V gene, CDR3 DNA, CDR3 protein. The D gene is left open where the match is weak. Clone size is not always given. Where it is, it says once, few, many or a class for expanded clones.

J gene: TRBJ2-1
clone size: once
D gene: TRBD2
V gene: TRBV24-1
CDR3 DNA: TGTGCCACCGGCGGACTAGCGGGAAGTTTGATGAATGAGCAGTTCTTC
CDR3 protein: CATGGLAGSLMNEQFF

J gene: TRBJ1-1
clone size: many
D gene: -
V gene: TRBV7-8
CDR3 DNA: TGTGCCAGCAACTCTCTTACAGGGCCCATGAACACTGAAGCTTTCTTT
CDR3 protein: CASNSLTGPMNTEAFF

J gene: TRBJ2-1
clone size: many
D gene: TRBD1
V gene: TRBV12-3/TRBV12-4
CDR3 DNA: TGTGCCAGCAGGGGGACAGGGACCCTACTCTACAATGAGCAGTTCTTC
CDR3 protein: CASRGTGTLLYNEQFF

J gene: TRBJ2-2
clone size: -
D gene: -
V gene: TRBV7-6
CDR3 DNA: TGTGCCAGCAGCCCAAAGGGTGCGGGACCCACCACCGGGGAGCTGTTTTTT
CDR3 protein: CASSPKGAGPTTGELFF

J gene: TRBJ2-1
clone size: few
D gene: TRBD2
V gene: TRBV7-3
CDR3 DNA: TGTGCCAGCAGCTCCACTAGCGTAAACTACAATGAGCAGTTCTTC
CDR3 protein: CASSSTSVNYNEQFF

J gene: TRBJ2-1
clone size: -
D gene: -
V gene: TRBV20-1
CDR3 DNA: TGCAGTGCCACTGGGGGCCCTATCATGGAGCAGTTCTTC
CDR3 protein: CSATGGPIMEQFF

J gene: TRBJ2-1
clone size: -
D gene: -
V gene: TRBV5-1
CDR3 DNA: TGCGCCAGCAGCACTCAACTAGCAGCCCATGAGCAGTTCTTC
CDR3 protein: CASSTQLAAHEQFF

J gene: TRBJ2-3
clone size: few
D gene: -
V gene: TRBV5-1
CDR3 DNA: TGCGCCAGCAGCTTGGATCATGATACGCAGTATTTT
CDR3 protein: CASSLDHDTQYF

J gene: TRBJ2-3
clone size: few
D gene: TRBD2
V gene: TRBV24-1
CDR3 DNA: TGTGCCACCAGTCAGATAGCGGGAGGGCCAGATACGCAGTATTTT
CDR3 protein: CATSQIAGGPDTQYF

J gene: TRBJ2-1
clone size: many
D gene: -
V gene: TRBV20-1
CDR3 DNA: TGCAGTGCTTCTCAGGGGGGTGAGCAGTTCTTC
CDR3 protein: CSASQGGEQFF

J gene: TRBJ1-5
clone size: many
D gene: -
V gene: TRBV6-1
CDR3 DNA: TGTGCCAGCAGTGAAGGGGTAAATCAGCCCCAGCATTTT
CDR3 protein: CASSEGVNQPQHF

J gene: TRBJ2-3
clone size: -
D gene: TRBD2
V gene: TRBV20-1
CDR3 DNA: TGCAGTGCTAGGGGTCCAGATAGCGGGAGTAGTTCCGATACGCAGTATTTT
CDR3 protein: CSARGPDSGSSSDTQYF

J gene: TRBJ2-3
clone size: few
D gene: TRBD2
V gene: TRBV12-3/TRBV12-4
CDR3 DNA: TGTGCCAGCAGTCACATAGCGGGAGGCTTTGCAGATACGCAGTATTTT
CDR3 protein: CASSHIAGGFADTQYF

J gene: TRBJ2-5
clone size: -
D gene: -
V gene: TRBV2
CDR3 DNA: TGTGCCAGCCCCACGGCAGGGGACCAAGAGACCCAGTACTTC
CDR3 protein: CASPTAGDQETQYF

J gene: TRBJ2-5
clone size: few
D gene: -
V gene: TRBV6-1
CDR3 DNA: TGTGCCAGCAGTGAAAGGTTCACATTAGAGACCCAGTACTTC
CDR3 protein: CASSERFTLETQYF

J gene: TRBJ2-1
clone size: few
D gene: -
V gene: TRBV7-3
CDR3 DNA: TGTGCCAGCAGCCGTTGGGGGACTTCACTTATTGATGAGCAGTTCTTC
CDR3 protein: CASSRWGTSLIDEQFF